These 30 T cell receptor beta chains came from one sample sequenced in a study of response to subunit inactivated influenza vaccine. TCRdb reprocessed the RT-PCR reads via MiXCR and lists one record per CDR3 protein. This sample has hundreds of thousands of distinct CDR3 sequences, with around a sixth found just once. The sequencing used PBMCs from blood, collected less than 13 days after vaccination. These receptors were obtained from a man aged 45 to 65 who received an inactivated influenza vaccine.

The sample holds a few counts of this clonotype. The chain carries TRBV7-2 and TRBJ1-5; no clear D. The CDR3 has 13 amino acids. Trimming cost V 4 bases and J 4 bases, with 8 bases left between them. Germline V gives CDR1 SGHTA, CDR2 FQGNSA. The CDR3 nucleotides are TGTGCCAGCAGCTCCCGGGCAAATCAGCCCCAGCATTTT. This sequence encodes CASSSRANQPQHF.

A few counts support this clonotype. V and J are TRBV7-2 and TRBJ2-2; 10 bases fit TRBD1. There are 13 residues in the CDR3. Losses at the gene ends were 0 bases for V and 15 bases for J; bases not matched to a gene: 4. Germline CDR1 is SGHTA and CDR2 is FQGNSA. CDR3 sequence: CASSLARTGGLFF. In DNA, the CDR3 is TGTGCCAGCAGCTTAGCCCGGACAGGGGGGTTGTTTTTT.

This clonotype was recorded a few times. V usage is TRBV6-5 and J usage is TRBJ2-7; 9 bases are shared with TRBD1. This CDR3 region has 15 residues. Germline V gives CDR1 MNHEY, CDR2 SVGAGI. Germline trimming cut 6 bases from V and 6 bases from J; bases unmatched to any gene: 12. CDR3 in amino acids: CASSYHGTGPGEQYF. DNA of the CDR3: TGTGCCAGCAGCTACCACGGGACAGGGCCTGGCGAGCAGTACTTC.

The chain joins TRBV7-2 to TRBJ1-1; no definite D call. This CDR3 has 15 residues. The V gene lost 5 bases and the J gene lost 2 bases, with 15 bases spanning the gap. Germline V gene lookup returns CDR1 SGHTA and CDR2 FQGNSA. The CDR3 loop is CASSGVAFRNTEAFF. As DNA, the CDR3 is TGTGCCAGCAGCGGGGTGGCTTTCAGAAACACTGAAGCTTTCTTT.

This clonotype turned up a few times. The chain combines TRBV7-2 with TRBJ2-7, with TRBD2 as a possible D gene (6 bases). The CDR3 sequence is 15 residues long. Trimming pared 5 bases from V and 4 bases from J, leaving 18 bases between. Looked up from germline, CDR1 is SGHTA and CDR2 is FQGNSA. CDR3 DNA: TGTGCCAGCAGCCCAGGACTATCCGTCGAATACGAGCAGTACTTC. Translation: CASSPGLSVEYEQYF.

This clonotype was detected a few times. CDR3 loop: CSVGDEANTIYF. Written as DNA, the CDR3 is TGCAGCGTGGGGGATGAGGCAAACACCATATATTTT. The chain couples TRBV29-1 to TRBJ1-3, with a possible D match to TRBD1 (5 bases). CDR1 is SQVTM and CDR2 is ANQGSEA in the germline V gene. The CDR3 length is 12 residues. Trimming cost V 6 bases and J 6 bases, with 12 bases left between them.

This clonotype was seen a handful of times. This sequence joins TRBV4-1 and TRBJ2-2; no clear D gene. Germline CDR1 MGHRA, CDR2 YSYEKL. Trimming cost V 0 bases and J 5 bases, with 7 bases left between them. This CDR3 has 14 amino acids. Here the CDR3 DNA reads TGCGCCAGCAGCCAAGAGGGAAAGACCGGGGAGCTGTTTTTT. As protein: CASSQEGKTGELFF.

A few counts support this clonotype. The chain has TRBV15 and TRBJ2-2; tentative D call: TRBD1 (5 bases). The CDR3 covers 15 residues. Trimming took 1 base from V and 4 from J, leaving 10 bases between them. Germline V CDR1 and CDR2: LNHNV, YYDKDF (reference sequence). The CDR3 coding sequence is TGTGCCACCAGCAGAGTGCAGGGCAGCACCGGGGAGCTGTTTTTT. As protein: CATSRVQGSTGELFF.

This clonotype was seen only a few times. The V and J genes are TRBV4-2 and TRBJ2-1; 7 bases align to TRBD1. CDR1 and CDR2 from the germline V gene are LGHNA and YNFKEQ. This CDR3 has 15 amino acids. V trimming: 1 base; J trimming: 5 bases; junction bases outside the gene matches: 5. The CDR3 here is CASSQVDRDDNEQFF. CDR3 sequence (DNA): TGTGCCAGCAGCCAAGTCGACAGGGACGACAATGAGCAGTTCTTC.

This clonotype was recorded many times. V is TRBV28 and J is TRBJ1-2; no reliable D call. The CDR3 covers 14 residues. V was shortened by 4 bases and J by 8 bases, with 17 bases between the two germline ends. Germline V gives CDR1 MDHEN, CDR2 SYDVKM. The DNA for the CDR3 is TGTGCCAGCAGTTCTTCAGGACCCGCCGCGGGCTACACCTTC. Amino acids: CASSSSGPAAGYTF.

This clonotype was found many times. The chain links TRBV7-2 to TRBJ2-5; weak D call: TRBD2 (6 bases). The V end lost 0 bases, the J end lost 5 bases, and 13 bases lay between the germline ends. The CDR3 consists of 15 residues. Germline-derived CDR1 and CDR2 are SGHTA and FQGNSA. CDR3 DNA sequence: TGTGCCAGCAGCTTAGCGAGTAGTCGGGGGGAGACCCAGTACTTC. This translates into CASSLASSRGETQYF.

This clonotype was detected a few times. This sequence joins TRBV6-2 or TRBV6-3 and TRBJ1-2, with D hard to call. The germline CDR1 and CDR2 sequences are MNHEY and SVGEGT. CDR3 length: 14 residues. The V end lost 5 bases, the J end lost 5 bases, and 15 bases lay between the germline ends. The DNA for the CDR3 is TGTGCCAGCAGTGCTCCAGAGGCCCGGTATGGCTACACCTTC. This encodes CASSAPEARYGYTF.

The chain combines TRBV19 with TRBJ1-1; 10 bases are a match to TRBD1. This CDR3 has 17 amino acids. J lost 0 bases, V lost 6 bases, and 10 bases had no gene match. Germline V lookup: CDR1 LNHDA, CDR2 SQIVND (reference sequence). The DNA for the CDR3 is TGTGCCAGTAGCCCTGGGGGACAGGGGACTATGAACACTGAAGCTTTCTTT. Its protein product is CASSPGGQGTMNTEAFF.

J is TRBJ2-1 and V is TRBV5-1; the D is unclear. In germline, CDR1 is SGHRS, CDR2 YFSETQ. Trimming left V 0 bases short and J 8 bases short, with 21 bases between. The CDR3 contains 17 residues. CDR3 loop: CASSLAVAPGNADEQFF. The DNA of the CDR3 is TGCGCCAGCAGCTTGGCCGTGGCACCAGGAAACGCTGATGAGCAGTTCTTC.

This clonotype was seen more than once but under ten times. V is TRBV6-5 and J is TRBJ1-6, with 11 bases fitting TRBD1. The CDR3 contains 16 residues. Germline-derived CDR1 and CDR2 are MNHEY and SVGAGI. The trim removed 2 bases at V and 7 bases at J, leaving 4 bases unmatched. The CDR3 loop is CASSYRTGGENSPLHF. The CDR3 DNA follows: TGTGCCAGCAGTTACCGGACAGGGGGCGAGAATTCACCCCTCCACTTT.

This clonotype has just a few counts. The V call is TRBV20-1, the J call TRBJ1-1; D is undetermined. CDR3 length: 11 residues. Per germline, CDR1 DFQATT and CDR2 SNEGSKA (reference sequence). Trimming cost V 3 bases and J 11 bases, with 13 bases left between them. CDR3 sequence: CSASQAPGAFF. The CDR3, as DNA: TGCAGTGCTAGCCAGGCCCCGGGGGCTTTCTTT.

This chain connects TRBV28 to TRBJ2-5; D gene ambiguous. Germline CDR1 and CDR2: MDHEN and SYDVKM. The length of the CDR3 is 13 residues. V lost 5 bases and J lost 7, with 14 bases in between. The CDR3 DNA follows: TGTGCCAGCAGTGGCCGAACGCTAAGGACCCAGTACTTC. Translating gives CASSGRTLRTQYF.

This clonotype was seen more than once but under ten times. The CDR3 reads CASSDGLGNQPQHF. The CDR3 region has the DNA TGTGCCAGCAGCGACGGGTTGGGCAATCAGCCCCAGCATTTT. The J gene is TRBJ1-5, the V gene TRBV7-8; the D is unclear. Per germline, CDR1 SGHVS and CDR2 FQNEAQ. CDR3 size: 14 residues. Between the trimmed V and J ends, which lost 5 bases and 2 bases, there was a span of 10 bases. Using reference TRBV7-8 and TRBJ1-5 for the parts outside the CDR3, the full variable domain is GAGVSQSPRYKVAKRGQDVALRCDPISGHVSLFWYQQALGQGPEFLTYFQNEAQLDKSGLPSDRFFAERPEGSVSTLKIQRTQQEDSAVYLCASSDGLGNQPQHFGDGTRLSIL.

In this sample, this clonotype turned up a few times. This sequence joins TRBV10-3 and TRBJ2-7; D possibly corresponds to TRBD1 (6 bases). Trimming left V 6 bases short and J 0 bases short, with 24 bases between. The CDR3 sequence is 18 residues long. Germline V lookup: CDR1 ENHRY, CDR2 SYGVKD. The CDR3 loop reads CAISGAGPRQERSYEQYF. In DNA form, the CDR3 reads TGTGCCATCAGCGGAGCCGGGCCCCGACAGGAACGCTCCTACGAGCAGTACTTC.

Many counts were recorded for this clonotype. The chain carries TRBV12-3 or TRBV12-4 and TRBJ2-1, with 7 bases identical to TRBD2. With 1 base clipped from V and 10 bases from J, the junction kept 4 bases outside the gene matches. The CDR3 spans 13 residues. The CDR3 reads CASSLGGLGEQFF. The CDR3 DNA follows: TGTGCCAGCAGTTTAGGCGGACTAGGCGAGCAGTTCTTC.

This chain uses TRBV5-6 with TRBJ2-5; 8 nucleotides align to TRBD1. The CDR3 sequence is 17 residues long. The germline CDR1 and CDR2 sequences are SGHDT and YYEEEE. V was clipped by 0 bases and J by 3 bases; unmatched bases: 10. DNA of the CDR3: TGTGCCAGCAGCTTGGCTCGGCAGGGGGCGTTGAAAGAGACCCAGTACTTC. Its protein product is CASSLARQGALKETQYF.

This clonotype was seen a few times. J is TRBJ2-2 and V is TRBV2; possibly TRBD1 for D (6 bases). The CDR3 has 14 amino acids. Trimming left V 8 bases short and J 7 bases short, with 17 bases between. The germline V gene has CDR1 SNHLY and CDR2 FYNNEI. CDR3 sequence (DNA): TGTGCCAGCGTGGAGAACAACAGGGTCGGGGAGCTGTTTTTT. This encodes CASVENNRVGELFF.

Ten or more counts support this clonotype. The chain has TRBV28 and TRBJ2-1; TRBD2 matches at 9 bases. Trimming removed 0 bases from V and 9 bases from J; junction bases left unmatched: 12. Germline V gene data show CDR1 as MDHEN and CDR2 as SYDVKM. CDR3 length: 17 amino acids. CDR3 region: CASSLCRAGGPHCEQFF. The CDR3 DNA reads as TGTGCCAGCAGTTTATGCCGCGCGGGAGGGCCTCATTGTGAGCAGTTCTTC.

V and J are TRBV7-2 and TRBJ2-3; 13 nucleotides agree with TRBD2. The germline V gene has CDR1 SGHTA and CDR2 FQGNSA. Losses at the gene ends were 7 bases for V and 6 bases for J; bases not matched to a gene: 10. The CDR3 totals 16 residues. The CDR3 nucleotides read TGTGCCAGCACCCCACGGACTAGCGGGAGAGCTGATACGCAGTATTTT. Residues: CASTPRTSGRADTQYF.

This chain joins TRBV25-1 and TRBJ2-3, with D perhaps TRBD1 (5 bases). Germline V gives CDR1 MGHDK, CDR2 SYGVNS. Trimming cost V 3 bases and J 2 bases, with 9 bases left between them. CDR3 length: 14 residues. CDR3 amino acids: CASSETRATDTQYF. The DNA of the CDR3 is TGTGCCAGCAGTGAGACCAGGGCCACAGATACGCAGTATTTT. The whole variable domain, remainder taken from reference TRBV25-1 and TRBJ2-3, is EADIYQTPRYLVIGTGKKITLECSQTMGHDKMYWYQQDPGMELHLIHYSYGVNSTEKGDLSSESTVSRIRTEHFPLTLESARPSHTSQYLCASSETRATDTQYFGPGTRLTVL.

This clonotype was seen more than once but under ten times. The V and J genes are TRBV6-2 or TRBV6-3 and TRBJ1-5; 7 bases fit TRBD1. Germline CDR1 is MNHEY and CDR2 is SVGEGT. There are 14 residues in the CDR3. The V gene end was trimmed by 6 bases and the J gene end by 11 bases; junction bases not matched to a gene: 13. DNA of the CDR3: TGTGCCAGCAGCCGACAGGGTCGAGCCGGTACCCAGCATTTT. Translating gives CASSRQGRAGTQHF.

The chain recombines TRBV7-2 with TRBJ1-5; D uncertain. The germline V gene has CDR1 SGHTA and CDR2 FQGNSA. The CDR3 covers 17 residues. The V end lost 1 base, the J end lost 0 bases, and 13 bases lay between the germline ends. The CDR3 sequence: CASSLVGSSYSNQPQHF. CDR3 nucleotides: TGTGCCAGCAGCTTAGTCGGGTCCTCTTATAGCAATCAGCCCCAGCATTTT.

The table lists this clonotype with many counts. Here the CDR3 DNA reads TGTGCCAGCAGTTTAGCGCCTGAGGACACCGGGGAGCTGTTTTTT. Its translation is CASSLAPEDTGELFF. The chain employs TRBV12-3 or TRBV12-4 and TRBJ2-2; no firm D call. The CDR3 consists of 15 residues. Trimming shortened V by 0 bases and J by 3 bases, and 8 bases separated the two germline ends.

This clonotype was counted only a few times. V is TRBV11-2 and J is TRBJ2-1; a possible D gene is TRBD2 (6 bases). CDR1 and CDR2 (germline): SGHAT, FQNNGV. CDR3 length: 15 amino acids. Trimming removed 5 bases at V and 5 bases at J, with 16 bases between. The CDR3 nucleotides read TGTGCCAGCAGCCCCAGAGCGGGCATCAACAATGAGCAGTTCTTC. This codes for CASSPRAGINNEQFF.

V usage is TRBV4-2 and J usage is TRBJ1-4; the D is unclear. The CDR3 loop spans 16 amino acids. V was pared by 0 bases and J by 6 bases, with 14 bases between. Germline CDR1 and CDR2: LGHNA and YNFKEQ. CDR3 residues: CASSQERNRAHEKLFF. As DNA, the CDR3 is TGTGCCAGCAGCCAAGAGAGAAACCGAGCCCATGAAAAACTGTTTTTT.